Following are 6 T cell receptor beta chains from one sample sequenced in a study of CD8 T cells in Susac syndrome. An input of roughly 0.45 to 1 ug of RNA was subjected to reverse transcription using random hexamers. TCRdb used MiXCR to reprocess the immunoSEQ multiplex PCR reads, holding one entry per CDR3 protein. This table holds under 200,000 distinct CDR3 sequences, 92% found once. The source material was CD4+ T cells from PBMCs. These receptors all stem from a human donor in good health.

The chain couples TRBV7-9 to TRBJ1-1; D possibly corresponds to TRBD1 (5 bases). Trimming stripped 6 bases from V and 7 bases from J, with 15 bases between. This CDR3 has 13 residues. CDR1 and CDR2 (germline): SEHNR, FQNEAQ (reference sequence). Here the CDR3 reads CASRKEAGYEAFF. In DNA form, the CDR3 reads TGTGCCAGCAGAAAAGAGGCAGGGTATGAAGCTTTCTTT.

CDR3 sequence: CASSLVGGITEAFF. In DNA form, the CDR3 reads TGTGCCAGCAGCTTAGTCGGAGGGATCACTGAAGCTTTCTTT. The chain joins TRBV7-9 to TRBJ1-1; unclear D gene. Trimming shortened V by 1 base and J by 4 bases, and 10 bases separated the two germline ends. Germline CDR1 and CDR2: SEHNR and FQNEAQ (reference sequence). The CDR3 has 14 residues.

The J gene is TRBJ2-5, the V gene TRBV20-1; no clear D gene. There are 12 residues in the CDR3. Germline assignment: CDR1 DFQATT and CDR2 SNEGSKA (reference sequence). Trimming took 3 bases from V and 2 from J, leaving 7 bases between them. The CDR3 nucleotides read TGCAGTGCTAGCGGCAGTCAAGAGACCCAGTACTTC. This translates into CSASGSQETQYF.

This clonotype was seen just once. V and J are TRBV7-9 and TRBJ1-5, with D perhaps TRBD1 (5 bases). The CDR3 runs 14 residues. The V gene lost 1 base and the J gene lost 6 bases, with 10 bases spanning the gap. Germline loops: CDR1 SEHNR, CDR2 FQNEAQ (reference sequence). Here the CDR3 reads CASSLDTGTQPQHF. CDR3 coding DNA: TGTGCCAGCAGCTTAGACACAGGCACTCAGCCCCAGCATTTT.

This chain links TRBV18 with TRBJ1-2, with TRBD1 matching over 7 bases. The CDR3 sequence is 12 residues long. The V gene end was trimmed by 6 bases and the J gene end by 3 bases; junction bases not matched to a gene: 1. Germline CDR1 and CDR2: KGHSH and LQKENI. As DNA, the CDR3 is TGTGCCAGCTCTGGGACAGACTATGGCTACACCTTC. Its protein is CASSGTDYGYTF.

The rearrangement joins TRBV12-3 or TRBV12-4 to TRBJ2-1; 9 nucleotides align to TRBD2. The CDR3 has 14 residues. J was trimmed by 4 bases and V by 5 bases; bases with no gene match: 3. The CDR3 region has the DNA TGTGCCAGCAGTAACCTAGCGGGGTACAATGAGCAGTTCTTC. Its protein is CASSNLAGYNEQFF.